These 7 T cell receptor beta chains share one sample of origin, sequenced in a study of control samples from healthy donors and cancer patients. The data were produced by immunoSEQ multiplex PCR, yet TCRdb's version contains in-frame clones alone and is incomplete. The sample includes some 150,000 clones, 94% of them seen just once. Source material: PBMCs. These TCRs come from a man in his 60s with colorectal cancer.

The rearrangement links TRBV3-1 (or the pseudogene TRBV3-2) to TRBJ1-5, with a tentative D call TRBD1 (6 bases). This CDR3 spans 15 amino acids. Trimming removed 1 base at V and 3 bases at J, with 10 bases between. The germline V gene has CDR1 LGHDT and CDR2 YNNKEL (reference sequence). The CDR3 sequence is CASSQGSGHNQPQHF. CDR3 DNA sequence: TGTGCCAGCAGCCAAGGCTCGGGACACAATCAGCCCCAGCATTTT.

The CDR3 region has the DNA TGTGCCAGCAGGTTGACAGCGGGAAACACCATATATTTT. Encoded protein: CASRLTAGNTIYF. The rearrangement links TRBV12-3 or TRBV12-4 to TRBJ1-3, with D maybe TRBD1 (5 bases). There are 13 residues in the CDR3. V dropped 6 bases and J dropped 4 bases, with 10 bases sitting between them.

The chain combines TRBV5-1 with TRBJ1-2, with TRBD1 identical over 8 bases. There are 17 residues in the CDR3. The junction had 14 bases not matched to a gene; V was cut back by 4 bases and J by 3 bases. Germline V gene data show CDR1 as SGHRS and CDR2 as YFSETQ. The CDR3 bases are TGCGCCAGCAGCCCCGGGACAGGCAGCAATCAAGACTATGGCTACACCTTC. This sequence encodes CASSPGTGSNQDYGYTF.

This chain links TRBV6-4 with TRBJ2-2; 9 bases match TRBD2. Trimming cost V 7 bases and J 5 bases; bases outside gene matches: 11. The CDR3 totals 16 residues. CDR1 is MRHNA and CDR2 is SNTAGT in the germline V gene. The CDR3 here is CASKAAGGARTGELFF. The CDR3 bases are TGTGCCAGCAAAGCCGCGGGAGGGGCTCGGACCGGGGAGCTGTTTTTT.

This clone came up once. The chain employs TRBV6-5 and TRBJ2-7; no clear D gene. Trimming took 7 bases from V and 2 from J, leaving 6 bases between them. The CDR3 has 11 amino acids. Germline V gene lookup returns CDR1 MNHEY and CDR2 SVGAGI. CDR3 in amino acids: CASTDPYEQYF. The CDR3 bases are TGTGCCAGCACAGACCCCTACGAGCAGTACTTC.

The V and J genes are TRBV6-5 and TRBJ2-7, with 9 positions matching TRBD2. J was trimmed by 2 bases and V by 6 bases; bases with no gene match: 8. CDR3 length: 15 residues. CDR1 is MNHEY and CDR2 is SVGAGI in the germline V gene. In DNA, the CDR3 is TGTGCCAGCAGATTAGCGGGGGCCAAGCCCTACGAGCAGTACTTC. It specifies CASRLAGAKPYEQYF.

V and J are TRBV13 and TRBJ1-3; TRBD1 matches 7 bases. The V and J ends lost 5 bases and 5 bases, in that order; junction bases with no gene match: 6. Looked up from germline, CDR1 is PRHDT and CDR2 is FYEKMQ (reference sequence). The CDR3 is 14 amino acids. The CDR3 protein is CASSRGQDRNTIYF. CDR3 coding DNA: TGTGCCAGCAGCCGCGGACAGGATAGAAACACCATATATTTT.